These 2 T cell receptor beta chains originate from one sample sequenced in a study of cytotoxic CD8 clonotypes in ibrutinib-treated CLL. Assay used: immunoSEQ multiplex PCR; TCRdb lists only in-frame clones, some missing. The repertoire holds fewer than 80,000 clones, with roughly 50% as singletons. Sequenced material: PBMCs, taken after 12 months of ibrutinib treatment. The receptor source for this set is a human donor with chronic lymphocytic leukemia.

This clone was counted many times. The chain recombines TRBV5-1 with TRBJ2-1; no reliable D call. CDR1 and CDR2 from the germline V gene are SGHRS and YFSETQ. The V gene lost 4 bases and the J gene lost 8 bases, with 13 bases spanning the gap. The CDR3 extends over 13 amino acids. The DNA of the CDR3 is TGCGCCAGCAGCGGGCGGCTAGGTGATGAGCAGTTCTTC. Translated: CASSGRLGDEQFF.

This chain uses TRBV6-1 with TRBJ2-3, with 7 positions matching TRBD2. Germline V gene sequence: CDR1 MNHNS, CDR2 SASEGT. With 4 bases clipped from V and 4 bases from J, the junction kept 5 bases outside the gene matches. The CDR3 consists of 14 residues. DNA of the CDR3: TGTGCCAGCAGTGGTGCGGGAGTAGCAGATACGCAGTATTTT. It encodes CASSGAGVADTQYF.